The rows below give T cell receptor beta chains drawn from one sample of a study of cytomegalovirus exposure and HLA in healthy donors. Sequencing was performed with immunoSEQ multiplex PCR; in TCRdb, only in-frame clones are kept and a portion is missing. Of some 180,000 clones in the sample, 65% to 85% were seen once. Source material: PBMCs. All receptors derive from a girl under 18 in good health and CMV-seropositive. Each CDR3 is given with its conserved first and last residue. Fields, in order: V gene, D gene, CDR3 length, J gene, clone size, CDR3 protein, CDR3 DNA. A D gene is named only where the DNA matches it firmly. Some rows mark clone size as missing; the rest say once, few, many or name a class of expanded clone.

>TRBV19|TRBD2|15|TRBJ2-5|-
CASSISSGSGETQYF
TGTGCCAGTAGTATTTCTAGCGGGAGTGGGGAGACCCAGTACTTC
>TRBV10-3|TRBD1|16|TRBJ2-7|-
CAVGTGGLPGRYEQYF
TGTGCCGTGGGGACAGGGGGACTCCCAGGCCGCTACGAGCAGTACTTC
>TRBV11-2|-|13|TRBJ2-3|-
CASSLTGADTQYF
TGTGCCAGCAGCTTAACAGGCGCAGATACGCAGTATTTT
>TRBV2|-|16|TRBJ2-3|-
CASSERGPASTDTQYF
TGTGCCAGCAGTGAGCGGGGACCTGCTTCCACAGATACGCAGTATTTT
>TRBV4-2|TRBD2|15|TRBJ2-7|-
CASSQNLAGFYEQYF
TGTGCCAGCAGCCAAAACCTAGCGGGGTTCTACGAGCAGTACTTC
>TRBV6-4|-|13|TRBJ2-5|-
CASSLNRGETQYF
TGTGCCAGCAGCCTAAATCGAGGAGAGACCCAGTACTTC
>TRBV7-3|TRBD2|16|TRBJ2-2|-
CASSFGLAGATGELFF
TGTGCCAGCAGCTTCGGGCTAGCGGGAGCCACCGGGGAGCTGTTTTTT
>TRBV6-5|-|14|TRBJ1-2|-
CASRLTGGNYGYTF
TGTGCCAGCAGACTGACAGGCGGGAACTATGGCTACACCTTC
>TRBV5-6|-|15|TRBJ2-1|-
CASSLGGGAGNEQFF
TGTGCCAGCAGCTTGGGGGGGGGCGCTGGGAATGAGCAGTTCTTC
>TRBV7-6|TRBD2|17|TRBJ2-7|-
CASTDLVERESPDEQYF
TGTGCCAGCACCGACTTAGTAGAGCGGGAGAGCCCCGACGAGCAGTACTTC
>TRBV7-9|TRBD2|16|TRBJ2-1|-
CASSLASGSGYNEQFF
TGTGCCAGCAGCTTAGCAAGCGGGAGCGGGTACAATGAGCAGTTCTTC
>TRBV6-1|-|13|TRBJ2-7|-
CASNRDFYYEQYF
TGTGCCAGCAACCGGGACTTCTACTACGAGCAGTACTTC
>TRBV19|-|15|TRBJ2-1|-
CASSIERAASNEQFF
TGTGCCAGTAGTATAGAAAGAGCGGCCTCCAATGAGCAGTTCTTC
>TRBV2|TRBD1|15|TRBJ1-3|few
CASSDRGLPGNTIYF
TGTGCCAGCAGCGACAGGGGACTCCCTGGAAACACCATATATTTT
>TRBV9|TRBD2|15|TRBJ2-1|-
CASSVGGSTYNEQFF
TGTGCCAGCAGCGTGGGCGGGAGTACCTACAATGAGCAGTTCTTC
>TRBV5-8|-|16|TRBJ2-6|-
CASSSDPTGRLWGRTF
TGTGCCAGCAGCTCTGACCCGACAGGCCGCCTATGGGGCAGGACTTTC
>TRBV30|TRBD1|14|TRBJ2-7|once
CAWNRGTGRREQYF
TGTGCCTGGAATAGGGGGACAGGGCGGCGCGAGCAGTACTTC